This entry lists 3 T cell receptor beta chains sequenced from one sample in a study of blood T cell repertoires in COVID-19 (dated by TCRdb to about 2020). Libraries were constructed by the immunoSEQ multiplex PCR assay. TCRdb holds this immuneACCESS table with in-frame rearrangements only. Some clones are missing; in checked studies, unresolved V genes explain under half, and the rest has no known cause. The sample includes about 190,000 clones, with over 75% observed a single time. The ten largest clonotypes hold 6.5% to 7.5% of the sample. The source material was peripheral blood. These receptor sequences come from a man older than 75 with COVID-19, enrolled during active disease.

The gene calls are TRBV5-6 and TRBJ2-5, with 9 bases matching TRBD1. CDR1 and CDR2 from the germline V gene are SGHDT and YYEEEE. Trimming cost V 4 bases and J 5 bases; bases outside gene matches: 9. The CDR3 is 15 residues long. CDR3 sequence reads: CASSAATGGVETQYF. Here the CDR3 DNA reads TGTGCCAGCAGCGCGGCGACAGGGGGGGTCGAGACCCAGTACTTC.

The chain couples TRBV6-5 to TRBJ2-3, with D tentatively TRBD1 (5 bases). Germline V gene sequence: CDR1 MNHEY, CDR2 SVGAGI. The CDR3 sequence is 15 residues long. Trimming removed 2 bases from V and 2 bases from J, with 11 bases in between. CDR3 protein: CASSYKGLYTDTQYF. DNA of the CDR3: TGTGCCAGCAGTTACAAGGGGCTATACACAGATACGCAGTATTTT.

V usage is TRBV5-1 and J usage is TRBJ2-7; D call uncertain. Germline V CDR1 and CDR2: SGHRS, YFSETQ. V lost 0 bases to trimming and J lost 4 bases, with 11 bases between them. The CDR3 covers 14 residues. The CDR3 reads CASSLGGRIYEQYF. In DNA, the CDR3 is TGCGCCAGCAGCTTGGGCGGAAGAATTTACGAGCAGTACTTC.